Listed below are T cell receptor beta chains from one sample, sequenced in a study of cytomegalovirus exposure and HLA in healthy donors. Sequencing was performed with immunoSEQ multiplex PCR; in TCRdb, only in-frame clones are kept and a portion is missing. The sample lists over 95,000 clones; about 80% were seen once. Sequenced input: PBMCs. Receptors were obtained from a man aged 35 to 55 in good health and CMV-seronegative. CDR3s include the opening cysteine and the closing phenylalanine or tryptophan. D genes are given only for firm matches. Clone size, where shown, is once, few, many, or a class for clones that have expanded.

13	TRBV9	-	-	TRBJ2-3	TGTGCCAGCAGCGTAGCGGGGTCAGATACGCAGTATTTT	CASSVAGSDTQYF
17	TRBV6-4	-	TRBD2	TRBJ2-3	TGTGCCAGCAGTGACTCGAGTGCGGGGGGCCGAGGAGATACGCAGTATTTT	CASSDSSAGGRGDTQYF
15	TRBV27	-	TRBD1	TRBJ1-3	TGTGCCAGCAGCCCTGACAGGGGCTTGGGAAACACCATATATTTT	CASSPDRGLGNTIYF
13	TRBV7-2	-	-	TRBJ2-7	TGTGCCAGCAGCTATTACCGTCGGGGAGAGCAGTACTTC	CASSYYRRGEQYF
15	TRBV25-1	once	-	TRBJ1-6	TGTGCCAGCAGTGACCTAAGACAGAATAATTCACCCCTCCACTTT	CASSDLRQNNSPLHF
14	TRBV27	-	-	TRBJ2-2	TGTGCCAGCAGTTCCGACATGCAGGCCGGGGAGCTGTTTTTT	CASSSDMQAGELFF
14	TRBV23-1	-	TRBD1	TRBJ2-1	TGCGCCAGCAGCGCGGGGACAGGGGGCAATGAGCAGTTCTTC	CASSAGTGGNEQFF
18	TRBV18	-	TRBD2	TRBJ2-3	TGTGCCACCGGACAGAGCCTTTTAGCGGCGGGAGGTACAGATACGCAGTATTTT	CATGQSLLAAGGTDTQYF
16	TRBV4-1	-	TRBD2	TRBJ2-1	TGCGCCAGCAGCCAAGATCGACTAGCGGCGTACAATGAGCAGTTCTTC	CASSQDRLAAYNEQFF
17	TRBV5-5	-	TRBD2	TRBJ2-5	TGTGCCAGCAGCCCCCGACTAGCGGGGGGGCGGCAAGAGACCCAGTACTTC	CASSPRLAGGRQETQYF
12	TRBV10-3	-	TRBD1	TRBJ2-7	TGTGCCATCAGAGGACAGGGTGTCGAGCAGTACTTC	CAIRGQGVEQYF
14	TRBV5-4	-	-	TRBJ1-3	TGTGCCAGCAGCTCCCCAGGGGCTGGAAACACCATATATTTT	CASSSPGAGNTIYF
14	TRBV28	-	TRBD1	TRBJ2-1	TGTGCCAGCAGGATCCGACAGGGCGTGGATGAGCAGTTCTTC	CASRIRQGVDEQFF
15	TRBV27	-	-	TRBJ2-3	TGTGCCAGCAGTTTATGGGGAGTCAGAGCAGATACGCAGTATTTT	CASSLWGVRADTQYF